Listed below are T cell receptor beta chains from one sample, sequenced in a study of CD8 T cells in ankylosing spondylitis. TCRdb used MiXCR to reprocess the 5' RACE reads, holding one entry per CDR3 protein. The top ten clones hold about 12% of a sample with fewer than 130,000 distinct CDR3 sequences, 24% of them seen once. Sequenced sample: synovial fluid, either unsorted or a sorted T cell fraction (not recorded which). The receptors shown here come from a male donor with ankylosing spondylitis. Each CDR3 is given with its conserved first and last residue. The order of the fields is V gene, clone size, D gene, J gene, CDR3 protein, CDR3 DNA. A D gene is named only where the DNA matches it firmly. The size of a clone is reported for some rows only, either as once, few or many, or as a class for expanded clones.

>TRBV18|few|TRBD1|TRBJ2-5
CASSPETGETQYF
TGTGCCAGCTCACCCGAGACAGGGGAGACCCAGTACTTC
>TRBV5-1|-|-|TRBJ2-7
CASSFGTGGEQYF
TGCGCCAGCAGCTTTGGGACCGGGGGAGAGCAGTACTTC
>TRBV2|few|-|TRBJ2-5
CASSEQGKGETQYF
TGTGCCAGCAGTGAACAGGGAAAAGGAGAGACCCAGTACTTC
>TRBV29-1|many|TRBD2|TRBJ2-5
CSVEDTGTSGSNWETQYF
TGCAGCGTTGAAGATACCGGGACTAGCGGGAGTAATTGGGAGACCCAGTACTTC
>TRBV5-6|many|TRBD2|TRBJ2-4
CASSNPRDYKNIQYF
TGTGCCAGCAGCAATCCCCGGGACTACAAAAACATTCAGTACTTC
>TRBV13|few|-|TRBJ1-3
CASSFRGGNSGNTIYF
TGTGCCAGCAGCTTCCGCGGGGGGAACTCTGGAAACACCATATATTTT
>TRBV28|few|-|TRBJ2-3
CASRSGMSADTQYF
TGTGCCAGCCGCTCAGGAATGAGTGCAGATACGCAGTATTTT
>TRBV20-1|few|TRBD1|TRBJ1-4
CSARERQGNEKLFF
TGCAGTGCTAGGGAAAGACAGGGGAATGAAAAACTGTTTTTT
>TRBV12-3/TRBV12-4|-|-|TRBJ1-1
CASSFGGSHTEAFF
TGTGCCAGCAGTTTCGGGGGCTCTCACACTGAAGCTTTCTTT
>TRBV20-1|few|-|TRBJ2-4
CSAHERLGDIQYF
TGCAGTGCACACGAACGACTAGGGGACATTCAGTACTTC
>TRBV7-7|many|TRBD1|TRBJ2-1
CASSLFTGQGINEQFF
TGTGCCAGCAGCTTATTTACCGGACAGGGTATCAATGAGCAGTTCTTC
>TRBV20-1|once|TRBD2|TRBJ2-2
CSALGLAGGAGELFF
TGCAGTGCTCTAGGACTAGCGGGAGGCGCCGGGGAGCTGTTTTTT
>TRBV5-1|few|TRBD2|TRBJ2-5
CASSSVAGGNQETQYF
TGCGCCAGCAGCTCTGTAGCGGGAGGTAACCAAGAGACCCAGTACTTC
>TRBV10-2|-|-|TRBJ2-7
CASSESREQYF
TGCGCCAGCAGTGAGTCGCGAGAGCAGTACTTC
>TRBV28|-|-|TRBJ2-3
CASGISLATDTQYF
TGTGCCAGCGGTATTAGTCTTGCCACAGATACGCAGTATTTT
>TRBV7-2|few|TRBD2|TRBJ2-3
CASSLAAGGTDTQYF
TGTGCCAGCAGCTTAGCGGCGGGAGGGACAGATACGCAGTATTTT
>TRBV5-1|-|-|TRBJ2-3
CATRRERSTDTQYF
TGCGCCACCCGGCGGGAACGAAGCACAGATACGCAGTATTTT
>TRBV4-1|few|-|TRBJ1-6
CASSQTRRDSPLHF
TGCGCCAGCAGCCAGACCCGAAGGGATTCACCCCTCCACTTT
>TRBV12-3/TRBV12-4|few|-|TRBJ2-2
CASRRQANTGELFF
TGTGCCAGCAGGCGACAGGCGAACACCGGGGAGCTGTTTTTT
>TRBV7-2|-|-|TRBJ1-1
CASSFTGGNTEAFF
TGTGCCAGCAGCTTTACGGGGGGTAACACTGAAGCTTTCTTT
>TRBV29-1|many|TRBD2|TRBJ2-1
CSGSGRFHEQFF
TGCAGCGGAAGCGGGAGGTTTCATGAGCAGTTCTTC
>TRBV27|few|-|TRBJ2-2
CASRRLSTTGELFF
TGTGCCAGCAGAAGACTTTCGACCACCGGGGAGCTGTTTTTT
>TRBV20-1|-|-|TRBJ2-3
CSASGNADTQYF
TGCAGTGCTAGCGGGAACGCAGATACGCAGTATTTT
>TRBV20-1|-|-|TRBJ1-6
CCARDSGRSYNSPLHF
TGCTGTGCTAGAGATTCTGGGAGGTCTTATAATTCACCCCTCCACTTT
>TRBV20-1|-|-|TRBJ1-6
CSARVQGYSPLHF
TGCAGTGCTAGAGTTCAGGGTTATTCACCCCTCCACTTT
>TRBV20-1|-|TRBD2|TRBJ2-3
CSVPPSGSTDTQYF
TGCAGTGTTCCTCCTAGCGGAAGCACAGATACGCAGTATTTT
>TRBV10-3|few|-|TRBJ2-3
CASGEQFPDTQYF
TGTGCCAGCGGGGAACAGTTCCCAGATACGCAGTATTTT
>TRBV18|-|TRBD2|TRBJ2-1
CASSPRLAGVGDEQFF
TGTGCCAGCTCACCACGGCTAGCGGGAGTGGGAGATGAGCAGTTCTTC
>TRBV10-3|many|TRBD2|TRBJ2-6
CASSSGDSGANVLTF
TGTGCCTCAAGCAGCGGGGATTCTGGGGCCAACGTCCTGACTTTC
>TRBV7-9|many|-|TRBJ1-3
CASSFPGLAIYF
TGTGCCAGCTCCTTCCCGGGTTTGGCCATATATTTT
>TRBV29-1|few|-|TRBJ2-1
CSAELSSYNEQFF
TGCAGCGCTGAACTCAGCTCCTACAATGAGCAGTTCTTC
>TRBV7-2|few|-|TRBJ2-5
CASSLQGIQETQYF
TGTGCCAGCAGCTTACAGGGAATCCAAGAGACCCAGTACTTC
>TRBV7-7|-|TRBD2|TRBJ2-7
CASSPGGGRGYEQYF
TGTGCCAGCAGCCCCGGGGGGGGGCGCGGTTACGAGCAGTACTTC
>TRBV12-3/TRBV12-4|-|-|TRBJ1-1
CASSPHEGTEAFF
TGTGCCAGCAGTCCTCACGAGGGCACTGAAGCTTTCTTT
>TRBV4-2|-|-|TRBJ2-5
CASSQEGKPDETQYF
TGTGCCAGCAGCCAAGAAGGAAAGCCAGACGAGACCCAGTACTTC
>TRBV27|-|-|TRBJ1-1
CASSFSMVVNTEAFF
TGTGCCAGCAGTTTTAGTATGGTAGTGAACACTGAAGCTTTCTTT
>TRBV29-1|-|-|TRBJ1-1
CSVDRGAGTEAFF
TGCAGCGTTGATCGGGGGGCGGGGACTGAAGCTTTCTTT
>TRBV12-3/TRBV12-4|few|-|TRBJ2-2
CASSTGITGELFF
TGTGCCAGCAGTACCGGGATCACCGGGGAGCTGTTTTTT
>TRBV12-3/TRBV12-4|-|-|TRBJ1-3
CASSLFSYGSGNTIYF
TGTGCCAGCAGTTTATTCAGCTACGGCTCCGGAAACACCATATATTTT